This T cell receptor beta chain was sequenced during a study of beta chain features in type 1 diabetes. Whole-study context: Patients shared similar age, gender and cell yields with healthy donors. Regarding the study as a whole: The influence of HLA type on TCRB rearrangement stayed undetermined. Shorter TCRB CDR3s, moderately but significantly so, were found in Type 1 diabetes patients in all four CD4+ subsets.

This clone showed up just a few times. Its antigen remains unknown. TCRB transcripts that were expressed got sequenced, as all of the isolated RNA had been reverse transcribed. Mean read depth for naive, central memory and regulatory T cell samples was approximately 3.57 million reads. The assay was immunoSEQ multiplex PCR, and TCRdb's table has in-frame clones only and misses some. The sample has 550,000 to 850,000 clones; about an eighth are singletons. The CDR3 sequence is 13 residues long. Germline CDR1 is MNHEY and CDR2 is SVGAGI. Trimming stripped 4 bases from V and 1 base from J, with 7 bases between.

Input material: naive CD4+ T cells from blood. This clonotype was sampled from a man between 18 and 29 years old with type 1 diabetes. The rearrangement links TRBV6-5 to TRBJ1-1; TRBD1 is a possible D gene (6 bases). As DNA, the CDR3 is TGTGCCAGCAGTTGGGGACAGAACACTGAAGCTTTCTTT. Residues: CASSWGQNTEAFF.